This entry describes one T cell receptor beta chain. Its antigen is undetermined. This entry comes from a study of cytomegalovirus exposure and HLA in healthy donors. General study results and limits: For TCR beta chains, V- and J-gene trimming was later linked to a missense DCLRE1C variant.

At collection, donors were nominally healthy, but unrecorded immune exposures were probable. The CDR3 consists of 16 residues. Looked up from germline, CDR1 is SGHVS and CDR2 is FQNEAQ. V shed 6 bases and J shed 0 bases, with 15 bases lying between them. PCR primers comprised 60 Vbeta and 13 Jbeta primers. Assay used: immunoSEQ multiplex PCR; TCRdb lists only in-frame clones, some missing. Its table records about 160,000 clones. Sequencing was performed on PBMCs. This clonotype originated in a woman aged 60-75 years in good health and CMV-seronegative. The chain couples TRBV7-8 to TRBJ1-3; possible D gene TRBD1, 6 bases. The CDR3: CASRDIRGPSGNTIYF. The CDR3 nucleotides are TGTGCCAGCAGGGATATCAGGGGCCCCTCTGGAAACACCATATATTTT.